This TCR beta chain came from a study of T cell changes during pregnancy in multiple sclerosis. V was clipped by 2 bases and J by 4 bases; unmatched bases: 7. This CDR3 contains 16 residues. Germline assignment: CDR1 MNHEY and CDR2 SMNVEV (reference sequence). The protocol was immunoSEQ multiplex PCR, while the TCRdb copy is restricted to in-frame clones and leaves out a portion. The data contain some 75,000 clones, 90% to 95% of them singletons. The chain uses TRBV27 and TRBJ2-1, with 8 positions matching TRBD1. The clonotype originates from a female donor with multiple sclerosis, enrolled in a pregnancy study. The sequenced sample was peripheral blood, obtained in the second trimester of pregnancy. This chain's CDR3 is CASSLKGDRRYNEQFF. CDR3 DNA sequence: TGTGCCAGCAGTTTAAAAGGGGACAGGAGGTACAATGAGCAGTTCTTC.